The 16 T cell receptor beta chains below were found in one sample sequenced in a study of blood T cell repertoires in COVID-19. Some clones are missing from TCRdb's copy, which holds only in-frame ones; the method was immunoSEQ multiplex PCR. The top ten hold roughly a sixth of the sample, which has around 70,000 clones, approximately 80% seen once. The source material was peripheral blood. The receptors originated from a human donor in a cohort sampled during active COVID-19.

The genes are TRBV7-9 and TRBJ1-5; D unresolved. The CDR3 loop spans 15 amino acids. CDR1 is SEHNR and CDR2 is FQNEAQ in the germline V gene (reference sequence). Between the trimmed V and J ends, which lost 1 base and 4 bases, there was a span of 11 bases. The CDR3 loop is CASSLGRAKNQPQHF. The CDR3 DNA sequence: TGTGCCAGCAGCTTAGGGCGGGCGAAGAATCAGCCCCAGCATTTT.

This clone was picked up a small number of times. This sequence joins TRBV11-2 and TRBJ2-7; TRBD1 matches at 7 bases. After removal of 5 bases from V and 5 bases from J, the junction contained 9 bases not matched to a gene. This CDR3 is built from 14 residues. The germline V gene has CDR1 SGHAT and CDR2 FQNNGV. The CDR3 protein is CASSTNRGPHEQYF. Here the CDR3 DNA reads TGTGCCAGCAGCACTAACAGGGGACCCCACGAGCAGTACTTC.

The CDR3 sequence: CASSPQGAGGYTF. The DNA for the CDR3 is TGTGCCAGCTCACCACAGGGGGCCGGGGGCTACACCTTC. This chain uses TRBV18 with TRBJ1-2; 7 positions agree with TRBD1. The germline V gene has CDR1 KGHSH and CDR2 LQKENI. This CDR3 comprises 13 residues. J was trimmed by 8 bases and V by 1 base; bases with no gene match: 4.

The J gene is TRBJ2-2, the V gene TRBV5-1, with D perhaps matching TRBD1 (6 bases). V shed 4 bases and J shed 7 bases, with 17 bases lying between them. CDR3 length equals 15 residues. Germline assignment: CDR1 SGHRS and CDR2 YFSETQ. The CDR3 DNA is TGCGCCAGCAGCGTGGACAGATCCCTGGGCGGGGAGCTGTTTTTT. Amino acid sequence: CASSVDRSLGGELFF.

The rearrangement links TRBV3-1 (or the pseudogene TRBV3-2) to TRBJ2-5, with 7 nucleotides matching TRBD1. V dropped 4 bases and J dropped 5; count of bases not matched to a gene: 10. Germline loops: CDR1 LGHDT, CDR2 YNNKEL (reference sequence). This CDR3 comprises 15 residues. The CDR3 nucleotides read TGTGCCAGCAGCCTACTAGACAGGGTACGTGAGACCCAGTACTTC. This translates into CASSLLDRVRETQYF.

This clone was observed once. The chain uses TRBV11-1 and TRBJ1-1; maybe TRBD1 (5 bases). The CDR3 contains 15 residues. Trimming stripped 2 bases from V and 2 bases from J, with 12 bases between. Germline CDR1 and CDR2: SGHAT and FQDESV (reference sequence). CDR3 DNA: TGTGCCAGCAGCTTACGGAGGGGACCTAACACTGAAGCTTTCTTT. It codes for CASSLRRGPNTEAFF.

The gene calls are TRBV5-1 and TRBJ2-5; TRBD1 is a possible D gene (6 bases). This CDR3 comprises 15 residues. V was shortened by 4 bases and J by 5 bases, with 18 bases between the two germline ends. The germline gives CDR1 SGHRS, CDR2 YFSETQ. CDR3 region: CASSATQGHRETQYF. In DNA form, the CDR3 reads TGCGCCAGCAGCGCAACTCAGGGGCATAGGGAGACCCAGTACTTC. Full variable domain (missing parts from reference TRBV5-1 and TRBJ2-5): KAGVTQTPRYLIKTRGQQVTLSCSPISGHRSVSWYQQTPGQGLQFLFEYFSETQRNKGNFPGRFSGRQFSNSRSEMNVSTLELGDSALYLCASSATQGHRETQYFGPGTRLLVL.

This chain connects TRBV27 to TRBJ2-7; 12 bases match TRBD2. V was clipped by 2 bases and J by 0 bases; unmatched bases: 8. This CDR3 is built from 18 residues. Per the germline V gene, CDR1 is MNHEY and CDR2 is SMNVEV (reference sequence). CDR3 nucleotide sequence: TGTGCCAGCAGTTTAGGCGGACTAGCGGGATGGAGCTCCTACGAGCAGTACTTC. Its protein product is CASSLGGLAGWSSYEQYF.

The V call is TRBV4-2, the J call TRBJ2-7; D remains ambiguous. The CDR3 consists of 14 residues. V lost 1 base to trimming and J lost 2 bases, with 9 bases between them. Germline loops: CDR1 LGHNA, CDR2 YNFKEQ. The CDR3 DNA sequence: TGTGCCAGCAGCCAAGGTATTAAAACCTACGAGCAGTACTTC. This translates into CASSQGIKTYEQYF.

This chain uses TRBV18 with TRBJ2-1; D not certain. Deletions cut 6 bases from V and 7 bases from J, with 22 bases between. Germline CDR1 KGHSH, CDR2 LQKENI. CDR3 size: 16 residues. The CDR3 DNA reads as TGTGCCAGCTCCGAATCACCTTCAACACCCCCTAATGAGCAGTTCTTC. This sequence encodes CASSESPSTPPNEQFF.

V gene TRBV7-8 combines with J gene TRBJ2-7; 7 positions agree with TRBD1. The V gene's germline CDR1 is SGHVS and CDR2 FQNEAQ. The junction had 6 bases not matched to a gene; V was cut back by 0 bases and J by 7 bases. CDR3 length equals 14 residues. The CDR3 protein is CASSLAGRGSEQYF. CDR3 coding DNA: TGTGCCAGCAGCTTAGCGGGCAGGGGGAGTGAGCAGTACTTC.

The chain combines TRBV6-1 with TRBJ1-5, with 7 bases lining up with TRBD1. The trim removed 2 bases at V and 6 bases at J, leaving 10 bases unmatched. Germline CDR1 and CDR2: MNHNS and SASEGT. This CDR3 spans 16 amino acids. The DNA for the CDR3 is TGTGCCAGCAGTGAAACCAACAGGGGAGTGATTCAGCCCCAGCATTTT. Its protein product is CASSETNRGVIQPQHF.

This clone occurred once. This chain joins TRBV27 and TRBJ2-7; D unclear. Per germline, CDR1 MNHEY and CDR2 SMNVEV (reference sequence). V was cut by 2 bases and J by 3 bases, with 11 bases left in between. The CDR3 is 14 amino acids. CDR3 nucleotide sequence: TGTGCCAGCAGTTTAAAGCCAGCGATCTACGAGCAGTACTTC. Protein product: CASSLKPAIYEQYF.

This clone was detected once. CDR3 sequence reads: CASSTLSGPKNIQYF. The CDR3 bases are TGTGCCAGCAGCACGCTCAGTGGGCCCAAAAACATTCAGTACTTC. This chain links TRBV5-5 with TRBJ2-4; no clear D. V was cut by 4 bases and J by 2 bases, with 13 bases left in between. CDR1 is SGHKS, CDR2 YYEKEE, per germline (reference sequence). This CDR3 comprises 15 residues.

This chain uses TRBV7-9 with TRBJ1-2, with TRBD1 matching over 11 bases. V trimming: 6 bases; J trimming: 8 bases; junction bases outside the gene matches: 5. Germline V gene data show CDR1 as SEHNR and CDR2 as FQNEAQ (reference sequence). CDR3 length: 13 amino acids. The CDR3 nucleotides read TGTGCCAGCAGAACCGGGACAGGGGGAGGCTACACCTTC. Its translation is CASRTGTGGGYTF.

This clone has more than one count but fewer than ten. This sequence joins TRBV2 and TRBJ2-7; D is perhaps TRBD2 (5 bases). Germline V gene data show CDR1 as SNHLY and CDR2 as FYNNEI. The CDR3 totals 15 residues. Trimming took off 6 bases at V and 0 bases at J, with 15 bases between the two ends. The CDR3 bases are TGTGCCAGCAGCCCTCCGCGGGCCTCCTCCTACGAGCAGTACTTC. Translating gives CASSPPRASSYEQYF.